This record looks at one TCR beta chain sequence and its context. Its antigen is still unknown. The data are from a study of CXCR3-negative and CXCR3-positive naive CD8 T cells. A CD45RO-CCR7+CD27+CD95- phenotype identified naive CD8+ T cells. General study points: Naive subsets had comparable surface CD5, so TRB CDR3 properties gauged TCR strength. For CXCR3-positive naive cells, TRB CDR3s were more hydrophobic than those of CXCR3-negative naive cells. Fresh PBMCs served for most assays, and CXCR3 expression fell partially after cryopreservation.

Through 5' RACE with UMI labels, the TRB cDNA libraries were prepared. TCRdb re-called the 5' RACE reads, yielding one record per CDR3 amino acid sequence without DNA. In total, the table holds about 53,000 distinct CDR3 sequences. The source of this sequence is a human donor in good health. Some clones in this sample may be carry-over from other donors' samples. Sample: naive CXCR3+ CD8+ T cells from blood. Subset denoted: CD45RO-CCR7+CD27+CD95- naive CD8+ T cells expressing CXCR3 (TNR3+).

The CDR3 region is CSVEGDPYEQYF. The chain uses TRBV29-1 and TRBJ2-7. CDR1 is SQVTM and CDR2 is ANQGSEA in the germline V gene. The CDR3 extends over 12 amino acids.